These 26 T cell receptor beta chains share one sample of origin, sequenced in a study of OX40 agonist ivuxolimab in advanced cancers. Here immunoSEQ multiplex PCR was the method, and the copy in TCRdb shows in-frame clones only, minus some. The sample lists tens of thousands of clones, about 90% occurring once. Sequenced here: CD4+ or CD8+ T cells sorted from blood, sampled in a trial of the OX40 agonist ivuxolimab. The receptors shown here come from an adult with an advanced solid tumor such as melanoma, head and neck, liver or kidney cancer.

The J gene is TRBJ1-2, the V gene TRBV28; D remains unclear. The CDR3 contains 15 residues. V shed 7 bases and J shed 8 bases, with 23 bases lying between them. The V gene's germline CDR1 is MDHEN and CDR2 SYDVKM. The CDR3, as DNA: TGTGCCAGCACCATCAAGGTTGAATTAACTATGGGCTACACCTTC. Its translation: CASTIKVELTMGYTF.

The gene calls are TRBV19 and TRBJ2-2; no definite D call. Trimming removed 2 bases at V and 6 bases at J, with 7 bases between. Germline V gene sequence: CDR1 LNHDA, CDR2 SQIVND (reference sequence). This CDR3 contains 13 residues. CDR3 in DNA: TGTGCCAGTAGTATAAGTAGGGCCGGGGAGCTGTTTTTT. The encoded protein is CASSISRAGELFF.

This chain connects TRBV10-3 to TRBJ1-4; TRBD1 matches 9 bases. The CDR3 extends over 16 amino acids. J lost 7 bases, V lost 4 bases, and 10 bases had no gene match. Germline CDR1 is ENHRY and CDR2 is SYGVKD. CDR3: CAISAPPGTGIEKLFF. The CDR3 region has the DNA TGTGCCATCAGTGCTCCCCCCGGGACAGGGATTGAAAAACTGTTTTTT.

The chain couples TRBV27 to TRBJ2-3; 12 bases agree with TRBD2. The ends lost 5 bases at V and 1 base at J; junction bases unmatched: 4. The CDR3 is made up of 16 amino acids. The germline V gene encodes CDR1 MNHEY and CDR2 SMNVEV (reference sequence). CDR3 sequence: CASSHRLAGGTDTQYF. In nucleotides, the CDR3 is TGTGCCAGCAGTCACCGACTAGCGGGGGGCACAGATACGCAGTATTTT.

The chain recombines TRBV29-1 with TRBJ1-2; 10 nucleotides match TRBD1. The trim removed 3 bases at V and 6 bases at J, leaving 1 base unmatched. Germline loops: CDR1 SQVTM, CDR2 ANQGSEA. CDR3 length: 12 residues. The CDR3 bases are TGCAGCGTTGAGACAGGGGGCCATGGCTACACCTTC. This encodes CSVETGGHGYTF.

The V call is TRBV28, the J call TRBJ1-5, with a weak D call TRBD1 (6 bases). CDR3 length: 18 residues. V lost 4 bases and J lost 5, with 24 bases in between. Germline CDR1 and CDR2: MDHEN and SYDVKM. The CDR3 region is CASSSSGAGVILDQPQHF. CDR3 DNA: TGTGCCAGCAGTTCATCCGGGGCAGGGGTCATATTGGATCAGCCCCAGCATTTT.

This clone occurred once. This chain uses TRBV5-4 with TRBJ2-5; D possibly corresponds to TRBD1 (7 bases). Looked up from germline, CDR1 is SGHNT and CDR2 is YYREEE (reference sequence). The CDR3 extends over 13 amino acids. Deletions cut 4 bases from V and 7 bases from J, with 14 bases between. The CDR3 coding sequence is TGTGCCAGCAGCATAAATCAGGGGGGGACCCAGTACTTC. Amino acid sequence: CASSINQGGTQYF.

The chain has TRBV13 and TRBJ2-7; D gene unclear. V gave up 2 bases and J gave up 4 bases, with 12 bases separating them. This CDR3 region has 14 residues. Germline CDR1 reads PRHDT; CDR2 reads FYEKMQ (reference sequence). The CDR3: CASSLLQEGYEQYV. The CDR3 bases are TGTGCCAGCAGCTTACTGCAGGAAGGATACGAGCAGTACGTC.

The gene calls are TRBV25-1 and TRBJ1-2; no firm D call. Germline V CDR1 and CDR2: MGHDK, SYGVNS. The length of the CDR3 is 15 residues. Trimming pared 4 bases from V and 0 bases from J, leaving 12 bases between. The CDR3 spells CASSADRRTNYGYTF. CDR3 sequence (DNA): TGTGCCAGCAGTGCGGACCGTCGGACTAACTATGGCTACACCTTC.

V gene TRBV25-1 combines with J gene TRBJ2-3, with unresolved D. The CDR3 spans 15 residues. CDR1 is MGHDK and CDR2 is SYGVNS in the germline V gene. With 8 bases removed from V and 1 base from J, the gap between germline ends came to 16 bases. CDR3 DNA: TGTGCCAGCCCCCTTCTGGGCAGACGCACAGATACGCAGTATTTT. Translated, it gives CASPLLGRRTDTQYF.

V gene TRBV2 combines with J gene TRBJ2-3; D gene ambiguous. This CDR3 contains 12 residues. V lost 6 bases and J lost 6, with 10 bases in between. The germline V gene has CDR1 SNHLY and CDR2 FYNNEI. Written as DNA, the CDR3 is TGTGCCAGCAGCGTAGGGTCTGATACGCAGTATTTT. It yields the protein CASSVGSDTQYF. The full variable domain, rest sourced from reference TRBV2 and TRBJ2-3, is EPEVTQTPSHQVTQMGQEVILRCVPISNHLYFYWYRQILGQKVEFLVSFYNNEISEKSEIFDDQFSVERPDGSNFTLKIRSTKLEDSAMYFCASSVGSDTQYFGPGTRLTVL.

This clone has just a few counts. V gene TRBV10-2 combines with J gene TRBJ1-1; D call uncertain. Germline V gene sequence: CDR1 WSHSY, CDR2 SAAADI. This CDR3 contains 15 residues. Deletions cut 7 bases from V and 3 bases from J, with 18 bases between. CDR3 nucleotide sequence: TGCGCCAGCATGGACGGGTCCGGGAAGGACACTGAAGCTTTCTTT. Protein sequence: CASMDGSGKDTEAFF.

The chain employs TRBV4-1 and TRBJ1-1, with D hard to call. Germline lookup yields CDR1 MGHRA and CDR2 YSYEKL. Between the trimmed V and J ends, which lost 5 bases and 1 base, there was a span of 17 bases. This CDR3 comprises 16 residues. The CDR3 coding sequence is TGCGCCAGCAGCTTCGCGCGCGGCAGTGCGAACACTGAAGCTTTCTTT. Protein product: CASSFARGSANTEAFF.

This rearrangement joins TRBV2 to TRBJ1-5, with D possibly TRBD1 on 6 matching bases. Germline CDR1 reads SNHLY; CDR2 reads FYNNEI. CDR3 length: 18 amino acids. Trimming stripped 2 bases from V and 1 base from J, with 18 bases between. The CDR3, as DNA: TGTGCCAGCAGTGAACGGCTCGGGGGGCGGTCGAGCAATCAGCCCCAGCATTTT. Residues: CASSERLGGRSSNQPQHF.

This clone was seen only once. The V call is TRBV18, the J call TRBJ1-2, with D uncertain. This CDR3 contains 15 residues. Germline V gene lookup returns CDR1 KGHSH and CDR2 LQKENI. V was shortened by 6 bases and J by 2 bases, with 16 bases between the two germline ends. The CDR3 loop reads CASSQPGSGNYGYTF. In nucleotides, the CDR3 is TGTGCCAGCTCCCAACCAGGATCGGGAAACTATGGCTACACCTTC.

The chain couples TRBV6-5 to TRBJ1-3; possible D gene TRBD1, 6 bases. Germline V gene sequence: CDR1 MNHEY, CDR2 SVGAGI. The ends were cut back, 2 bases at V and 0 bases at J, with 11 bases in the middle. This CDR3 is 16 amino acids long. CDR3: CASSYATGSSGNTIYF. DNA of the CDR3: TGTGCCAGCAGTTACGCAACAGGGAGCTCTGGAAACACCATATATTTT.

This chain connects TRBV5-1 to TRBJ1-1; D perhaps matches TRBD1 (5 bases). V was shortened by 1 base and J by 5 bases, with 15 bases between the two germline ends. This CDR3 region has 15 residues. CDR1 SGHRS and CDR2 YFSETQ come from the germline V gene. DNA of the CDR3: TGCGCCAGCAGCTTGTCGGCGGTTGAGGGGACTGAAGCTTTCTTT. Translation: CASSLSAVEGTEAFF.

The CDR3 DNA reads as TGTGCCAGCAGTTGGGACACGCGCTCTGGAAACACCATATATTTT. Translated: CASSWDTRSGNTIYF. This rearrangement joins TRBV2 to TRBJ1-3; perhaps TRBD1 as D (6 bases). Germline V lookup: CDR1 SNHLY, CDR2 FYNNEI. The CDR3 extends over 15 amino acids. V gave up 5 bases and J gave up 0 bases, with 11 bases separating them.

The chain combines TRBV9 with TRBJ1-4; D gene unclear. V gave up 0 bases and J gave up 10 bases, with 13 bases separating them. Germline loops: CDR1 SGDLS, CDR2 YYNGEE. The CDR3 loop spans 14 amino acids. CDR3 protein: CASSVGSGSGKLFF. CDR3 in DNA: TGTGCCAGCAGCGTAGGCAGTGGTTCAGGAAAACTGTTTTTT.

The chain uses TRBV9 and TRBJ2-1; D is uncertain. Germline-derived CDR1 and CDR2 are SGDLS and YYNGEE. With 0 bases removed from V and 1 base from J, the gap between germline ends came to 11 bases. This CDR3 spans 16 amino acids. The CDR3 DNA is TGTGCCAGCAGCGTAGAAGGAGATCAATCCTACAATGAGCAGTTCTTC. Its protein is CASSVEGDQSYNEQFF.

The chain couples TRBV7-9 to TRBJ1-1, with a possible D match to TRBD1 (5 bases). Germline CDR1 and CDR2: SEHNR and FQNEAQ (reference sequence). V gave up 3 bases and J gave up 8 bases, with 13 bases separating them. The CDR3 sequence is 13 residues long. The CDR3 DNA reads TGTGCCAGCAGCTTGGGGCCTTTTAGGGAAGCTTTCTTT. Residues: CASSLGPFREAFF.

The CDR3 reads CASSSPPNTEAFF. The CDR3 nucleotides read TGTGCCAGCAGTTCACCCCCGAACACTGAAGCTTTCTTT. The chain uses TRBV6-5 and TRBJ1-1, with unresolved D. CDR3 size: 13 residues. In germline, CDR1 is MNHEY, CDR2 SVGAGI. V lost 4 bases, J lost 1 base, and 7 bases lay in between.

The V call is TRBV5-1, the J call TRBJ1-2; TRBD1 might be the D (5 bases). CDR1 is SGHRS and CDR2 is YFSETQ in the germline V gene. Trimming removed 2 bases from V and 6 bases from J, with 20 bases in between. CDR3 length equals 16 residues. This CDR3 is CASSLGVSPGHDGYTF. CDR3 DNA sequence: TGCGCCAGCAGCTTAGGAGTGAGCCCAGGGCACGATGGCTACACCTTC.

This chain links TRBV28 with TRBJ2-2; tentative D call: TRBD2 (5 bases). The V gene's germline CDR1 is MDHEN and CDR2 SYDVKM. This CDR3 is built from 15 residues. V was trimmed by 1 base and J by 2 bases, leaving 8 bases between them. CDR3: CASSLSRGNTGELFF. As DNA, the CDR3 is TGTGCCAGCAGTTTATCCCGGGGTAACACCGGGGAGCTGTTTTTT.

The chain combines TRBV28 with TRBJ2-4; 7 bases align to TRBD1. The V and J ends lost 6 bases and 7 bases, in that order; junction bases with no gene match: 3. Germline V gene lookup returns CDR1 MDHEN and CDR2 SYDVKM. CDR3 length equals 12 residues. CDR3 nucleotide sequence: TGTGCCAGCAGCCCGGACAGGAACATTCAGTACTTC. Residues: CASSPDRNIQYF.

The V gene is TRBV5-4, the J gene TRBJ2-3, with D perhaps matching TRBD2 (6 bases). The germline V and J ends were trimmed by 1 base and 0 bases, with 9 bases remaining between them. Germline loops: CDR1 SGHNT, CDR2 YYREEE (reference sequence). CDR3 length equals 15 residues. CDR3 nucleotides: TGTGCCAGCAGCTTGAGGGCGGGGAGCACAGATACGCAGTATTTT. Protein sequence: CASSLRAGSTDTQYF.